Each of the 27 T cell receptor beta chains below was sequenced from the same sample in a study of blood T cell repertoires in COVID-19. Method: immunoSEQ multiplex PCR; TCRdb's copy keeps in-frame clones and lacks some. Here the sample spans under 200,000 clones, 75% to 85% being singletons. Sequenced input: peripheral blood. The receptors derive from a woman aged 55-75 years with COVID-19, enrolled during active disease.

This clone was seen a single time. The chain has TRBV28 and TRBJ1-2; 11 bases are a match to TRBD1. V lost 5 bases, J lost 6 bases, and 2 bases stayed unmatched. Germline CDR1 is MDHEN and CDR2 is SYDVKM. CDR3 length equals 13 residues. This chain's CDR3 is CASSPDRGHGYTF. CDR3 nucleotides: TGTGCCAGCAGTCCGGACAGGGGGCATGGCTACACCTTC.

The chain joins TRBV5-4 to TRBJ2-1; no clear D gene. The CDR3 totals 16 residues. Per germline, CDR1 SGHNT and CDR2 YYREEE (reference sequence). V was pared by 0 bases and J by 3 bases, with 13 bases between. The CDR3 DNA reads TGTGCCAGCAGCTTGGTAGCAGCCGGAGACTACAATGAGCAGTTCTTC. Amino acids: CASSLVAAGDYNEQFF. Combining the CDR3 with reference TRBV5-4 and TRBJ2-1 gives the whole variable domain ETGVTQSPTHLIKTRGQQVTLRCSSQSGHNTVSWYQQALGQGPQFIFQYYREEENGRGNFPPRFSGLQFPNYSSELNVNALELDDSALYLCASSLVAAGDYNEQFFGPGTRLTVL.

The chain uses TRBV6-6 and TRBJ2-7, with D uncertain. V was trimmed by 10 bases and J by 3 bases, leaving 10 bases between them. The CDR3 length is 11 residues. Germline V lookup: CDR1 MNHNY, CDR2 SVGAGI (reference sequence). The CDR3 protein is CATQEGYEQYF. The CDR3 region has the DNA TGTGCCACCCAGGAAGGCTACGAGCAGTACTTC.

V gene TRBV30 combines with J gene TRBJ2-1; TRBD2 matches at 8 bases. Germline loops: CDR1 GTSNPN, CDR2 SVGIG (reference sequence). The V and J ends lost 2 bases and 7 bases, in that order; junction bases with no gene match: 7. The CDR3 totals 14 residues. For the CDR3, the DNA is TGTGCCTGGAGTACGGGACTAGAGGGGAATGAGCAGTTCTTC. It translates to CAWSTGLEGNEQFF.

This chain uses TRBV10-3 with TRBJ1-2; maybe TRBD1 (5 bases). The V gene lost 2 bases and the J gene lost 4 bases, with 5 bases spanning the gap. CDR1 ENHRY and CDR2 SYGVKD come from the germline V gene. The length of the CDR3 is 12 residues. CDR3 loop: CAISETGYGYTF. The CDR3, as DNA: TGTGCCATCAGTGAGACAGGCTATGGCTACACCTTC.

This chain links TRBV5-1 with TRBJ1-4; the match to TRBD1 covers 9 bases. V lost 5 bases and J lost 12; bases outside the gene matches: 11. CDR3 length equals 14 residues. Germline V gene data show CDR1 as SGHRS and CDR2 as YFSETQ. CDR3 in DNA: TGCGCCAGCAGAATTAGGGACAGGGATCAGGAACTGTTTTTT. As protein: CASRIRDRDQELFF.

This rearrangement joins TRBV30 to TRBJ2-3, with D uncertain. The CDR3 has 10 amino acids. V was clipped by 2 bases and J by 12 bases, with 9 bases between them. Germline V gene lookup returns CDR1 GTSNPN and CDR2 SVGIG (reference sequence). CDR3 coding DNA: TGTGCCTGGAGTTCGGAGTTTCAGTATTTT. Translation gives CAWSSEFQYF.

The chain uses TRBV6-2 or TRBV6-3 and TRBJ1-1; D may be TRBD1 (6 bases). V was trimmed by 7 bases and J by 5 bases, leaving 20 bases between them. Germline CDR1 reads MNHEY; CDR2 reads SVGEGT. The CDR3 has 15 residues. DNA of the CDR3: TGTGCCAGCACCCCCTACGGGGGGACACTGACTGAAGCTTTCTTT. Translated: CASTPYGGTLTEAFF.

The CDR3 coding sequence is TGTGCCAGCAGCGACGGAGTGGGGGCCCACAATGAGCAGTTCTTC. Translated: CASSDGVGAHNEQFF. The chain employs TRBV9 and TRBJ2-1, with D perhaps TRBD1 (6 bases). Germline CDR1 SGDLS, CDR2 YYNGEE. V dropped 3 bases and J dropped 5 bases, with 15 bases sitting between them. The CDR3 consists of 15 residues.

The rearrangement links TRBV3-1 (or the pseudogene TRBV3-2) to TRBJ1-2; D is possibly TRBD1 (5 bases). The ends were cut back, 4 bases at V and 4 bases at J, with 7 bases in the middle. Per germline, CDR1 LGHDT and CDR2 YNNKEL (reference sequence). The CDR3 is 12 amino acids. The CDR3 sequence: CASSPGVYGYTF. In DNA form, the CDR3 reads TGTGCCAGCAGCCCGGGGGTCTATGGCTACACCTTC.

The rearrangement uses TRBV25-1 and TRBJ2-5; 9 bases match TRBD1. Germline V gene data show CDR1 as MGHDK and CDR2 as SYGVNS. V was clipped by 5 bases and J by 2 bases; unmatched bases: 6. This CDR3 has 15 amino acids. CDR3 loop: CASSPPGTGQETQYF. The CDR3 nucleotides read TGTGCCAGCAGTCCGCCGGGGACAGGGCAAGAGACCCAGTACTTC.

The chain has TRBV30 and TRBJ2-3; 8 bases line up with TRBD1. Trimming at V came to 2 bases and at J to 4 bases, leaving 5 bases not matched to a gene. Germline-derived CDR1 and CDR2 are GTSNPN and SVGIG (reference sequence). The CDR3 runs 14 residues. The CDR3: CAWSLGQGADTQYF. CDR3 DNA sequence: TGTGCCTGGAGTCTTGGACAGGGCGCAGATACGCAGTATTTT.

This clone was found once. The rearrangement links TRBV28 to TRBJ2-1; 8 nucleotides agree with TRBD2. Germline-derived CDR1 and CDR2 are MDHEN and SYDVKM. The length of the CDR3 is 14 residues. J lost 4 bases, V lost 6 bases, and 5 bases had no gene match. The CDR3 DNA sequence: TGTGCCAGCAGATTACGGGAGGGATACAATGAGCAGTTCTTC. Translated: CASRLREGYNEQFF.

This clone showed up just once. V gene TRBV3-1 (or the pseudogene TRBV3-2) combines with J gene TRBJ1-5; the D gene is possibly TRBD1 (5 bases). The V gene's germline CDR1 is LGHDT and CDR2 YNNKEL (reference sequence). Deletions cut 2 bases from V and 3 bases from J, with 8 bases between. The length of the CDR3 is 14 residues. CDR3 residues: CASSQQGLNQPQHF. The CDR3 region has the DNA TGTGCCAGCAGCCAACAGGGCCTCAATCAGCCCCAGCATTTT.

The chain has TRBV19 and TRBJ1-5; D uncertain. Germline CDR1 reads LNHDA; CDR2 reads SQIVND (reference sequence). Trimming left V 3 bases short and J 1 base short, with 13 bases between. The CDR3 is made up of 16 amino acids. This CDR3 reads CASSMGGQLSNQPQHF. CDR3 DNA sequence: TGTGCCAGTAGTATGGGTGGGCAGCTCAGCAATCAGCCCCAGCATTTT.

The rearrangement links TRBV28 to TRBJ1-5, with D unclear. The germline V gene has CDR1 MDHEN and CDR2 SYDVKM. Trimming shortened V by 4 bases and J by 3 bases, and 7 bases separated the two germline ends. The CDR3 has 13 amino acids. CDR3 sequence: CASSWANNQPQHF. The CDR3 coding sequence is TGTGCCAGCAGTTGGGCCAACAATCAGCCCCAGCATTTT.

This chain connects TRBV6-5 to TRBJ2-2, with D possibly TRBD1 on 5 matching bases. With 7 bases removed from V and 7 bases from J, the gap between germline ends came to 16 bases. The V gene's germline CDR1 is MNHEY and CDR2 SVGAGI. The CDR3 consists of 14 residues. For the CDR3, the DNA is TGTGCCAGCATTGCCTTCAGGGATGGCGGGGAGCTGTTTTTT. This translates into CASIAFRDGGELFF.

This clone was observed many times. This chain links TRBV21-1 with TRBJ2-7; whether TRBD1, the table's D call, matches the DNA was not checked. TRBV21-1 constitutes a pseudogene. This CDR3 region has 20 residues. DNA of the CDR3: TGTGCCAGCAGCAAGACCCGGGACAGGGGACTCAAATACGGCTCCTACGAGCAGTACGTC. Its protein is CASSKTRDRGLKYGSYEQYV.

V and J are TRBV19 and TRBJ2-3, with D possibly being TRBD2 (5 bases). V was shortened by 6 bases and J by 1 base, with 17 bases between the two germline ends. Per the germline V gene, CDR1 is LNHDA and CDR2 is SQIVND (reference sequence). The CDR3 is 16 residues long. CDR3 sequence: CASRKKGSWGTDTQYF. CDR3 coding DNA: TGTGCCAGTAGGAAAAAAGGGAGCTGGGGCACAGATACGCAGTATTTT.

The chain carries TRBV29-1 and TRBJ2-5; TRBD1 is a possible D gene (5 bases). This CDR3 region has 11 residues. Germline assignment: CDR1 SQVTM and CDR2 ANQGSEA. Trimming took off 4 bases at V and 4 bases at J, with 7 bases between the two ends. CDR3 sequence (DNA): TGCAGCGTTGGGCAGGGAGAGACCCAGTACTTC. It yields the protein CSVGQGETQYF.

The CDR3 nucleotides are TGTGCCAGCAGTCCCTTGTTCGATCAGCCCCAGCATTTT. Protein product: CASSPLFDQPQHF. The J gene is TRBJ1-5, the V gene TRBV12-3 or TRBV12-4; D is unclear. The CDR3 spans 13 residues. The germline V and J ends were trimmed by 5 bases and 5 bases, with 10 bases remaining between them.

The chain couples TRBV7-9 to TRBJ2-7; TRBD2 agrees at 9 bases. The V and J ends lost 0 bases and 0 bases, in that order; junction bases with no gene match: 9. This CDR3 region has 18 residues. The germline V gene has CDR1 SEHNR and CDR2 FQNEAQ (reference sequence). The CDR3 reads CASSLALGSSGASYEQYF. In DNA, the CDR3 is TGTGCCAGCAGCTTAGCCCTTGGTTCTAGCGGGGCCTCCTACGAGCAGTACTTC.

V and J are TRBV6-2 or TRBV6-3 and TRBJ2-7; 7 bases fit TRBD1. The germline V gene has CDR1 MNHEY and CDR2 SVGEGT. The CDR3 is 15 residues long. V lost 5 bases, J lost 4 bases, and 11 bases stayed unmatched. Written as DNA, the CDR3 is TGTGCCAGCAGTCCAACAGGGGCCATTTTGTACGAGCAGTACTTC. Its translation is CASSPTGAILYEQYF.

DNA for the CDR3: TGTGCCAGCAGTGAAGTTGACGGAGCCCGCCGCGAAAAACTGTTTTTT. Its protein is CASSEVDGARREKLFF. This chain uses TRBV6-1 with TRBJ1-4; D gene ambiguous. Looked up from germline, CDR1 is MNHNS and CDR2 is SASEGT. Trimming pared 1 base from V and 8 bases from J, leaving 17 bases between. This CDR3 has 16 amino acids.

V usage is TRBV20-1 and J usage is TRBJ2-5, with D uncertain. The ends were cut back, 7 bases at V and 1 base at J, with 7 bases in the middle. Germline CDR1 and CDR2: DFQATT and SNEGSKA (reference sequence). The CDR3 contains 11 residues. CDR3 nucleotide sequence: TGCAGTGGCCACAGCCAAGAGACCCAGTACTTC. Translated: CSGHSQETQYF.

This clone has only a few counts. The chain carries TRBV24-1 and TRBJ1-2, with D tentatively TRBD1 (5 bases). Germline CDR1 and CDR2: KGHDR and SFDVKD. This CDR3 has 15 residues. V lost 0 bases, J lost 8 bases, and 15 bases lay in between. CDR3 residues: CATSDLTMGLGGYTF. The DNA for the CDR3 is TGTGCCACCAGTGATTTGACTATGGGGCTTGGAGGCTACACCTTC.

J is TRBJ2-7 and V is TRBV6-5; D is ambiguous. Germline CDR1 is MNHEY and CDR2 is SVGAGI. Trimming left V 4 bases short and J 7 bases short, with 14 bases between. CDR3 size: 13 residues. In nucleotides, the CDR3 is TGTGCCAGCAGTTTTCGGCTAGGCTATGAGCAGTACTTC. The encoded protein is CASSFRLGYEQYF.